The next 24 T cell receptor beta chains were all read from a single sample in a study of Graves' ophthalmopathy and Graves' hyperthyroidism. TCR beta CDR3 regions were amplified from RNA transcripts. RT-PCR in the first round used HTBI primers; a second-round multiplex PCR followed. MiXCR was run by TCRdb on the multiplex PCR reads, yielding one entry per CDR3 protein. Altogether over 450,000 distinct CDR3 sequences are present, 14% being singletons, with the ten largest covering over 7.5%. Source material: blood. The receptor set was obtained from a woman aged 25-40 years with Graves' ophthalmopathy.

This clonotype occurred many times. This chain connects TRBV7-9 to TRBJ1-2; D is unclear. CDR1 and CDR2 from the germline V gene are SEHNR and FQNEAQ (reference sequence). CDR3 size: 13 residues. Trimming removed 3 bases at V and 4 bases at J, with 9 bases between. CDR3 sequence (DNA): TGTGCCAGCAGCTTGGTCCAGTTCTATGGCTACACCTTC. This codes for CASSLVQFYGYTF.

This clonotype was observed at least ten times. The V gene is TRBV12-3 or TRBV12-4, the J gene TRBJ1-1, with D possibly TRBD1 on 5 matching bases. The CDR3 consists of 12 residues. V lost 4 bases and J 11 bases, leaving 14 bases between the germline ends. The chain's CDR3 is CASSSGTGEAFF. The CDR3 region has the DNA TGTGCCAGCAGTTCGGGGACTGGTGAGGCTTTCTTT.

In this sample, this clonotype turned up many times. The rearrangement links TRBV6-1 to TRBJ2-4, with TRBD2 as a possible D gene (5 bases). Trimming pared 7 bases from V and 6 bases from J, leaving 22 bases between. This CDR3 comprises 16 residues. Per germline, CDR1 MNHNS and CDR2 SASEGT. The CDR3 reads CASTPRPGGPGNIQYF. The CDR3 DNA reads TGTGCCAGCACTCCACGGCCAGGAGGACCCGGAAACATTCAGTACTTC.

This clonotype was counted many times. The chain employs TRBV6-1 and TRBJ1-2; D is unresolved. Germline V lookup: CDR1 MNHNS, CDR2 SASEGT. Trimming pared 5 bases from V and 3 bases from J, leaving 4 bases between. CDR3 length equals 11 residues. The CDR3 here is CASSPDYGYTF. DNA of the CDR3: TGTGCCAGCAGTCCCGACTATGGCTACACCTTC.

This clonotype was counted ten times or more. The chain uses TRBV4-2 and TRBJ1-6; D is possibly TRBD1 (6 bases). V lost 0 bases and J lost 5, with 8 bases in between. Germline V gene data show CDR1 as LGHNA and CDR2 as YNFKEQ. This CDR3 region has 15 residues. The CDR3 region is CASSQEQGHNSPLHF. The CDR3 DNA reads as TGTGCCAGCAGCCAAGAACAGGGCCATAATTCACCCCTCCACTTT.

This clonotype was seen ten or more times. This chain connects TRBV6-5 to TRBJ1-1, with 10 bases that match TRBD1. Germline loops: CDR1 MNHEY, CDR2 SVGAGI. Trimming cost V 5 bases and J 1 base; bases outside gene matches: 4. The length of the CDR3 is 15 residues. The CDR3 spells CASSLRTGGNTEAFF. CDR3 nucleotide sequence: TGTGCCAGCAGTCTAAGGACAGGGGGGAACACTGAAGCTTTCTTT.

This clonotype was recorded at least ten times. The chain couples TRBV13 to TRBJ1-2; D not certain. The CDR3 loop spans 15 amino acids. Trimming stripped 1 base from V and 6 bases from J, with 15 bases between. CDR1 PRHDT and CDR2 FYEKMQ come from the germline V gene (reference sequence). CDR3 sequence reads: CASSLDGRRGDGYTF. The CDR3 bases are TGTGCCAGCAGCTTAGATGGCAGAAGAGGTGATGGCTACACCTTC.

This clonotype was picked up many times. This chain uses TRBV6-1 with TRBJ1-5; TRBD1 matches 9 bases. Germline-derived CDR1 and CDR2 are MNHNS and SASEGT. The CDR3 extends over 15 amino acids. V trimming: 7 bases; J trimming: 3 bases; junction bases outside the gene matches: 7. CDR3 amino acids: CASTDRGADNQPQHF. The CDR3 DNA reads TGTGCCAGCACAGACAGGGGGGCCGACAATCAGCCCCAGCATTTT.

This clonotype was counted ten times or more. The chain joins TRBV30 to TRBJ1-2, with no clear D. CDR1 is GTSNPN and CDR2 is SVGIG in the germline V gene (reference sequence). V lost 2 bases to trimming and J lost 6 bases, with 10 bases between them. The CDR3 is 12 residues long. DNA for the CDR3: TGTGCCTGGAGTCCCGGGAAGAATGGCTACACCTTC. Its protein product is CAWSPGKNGYTF.

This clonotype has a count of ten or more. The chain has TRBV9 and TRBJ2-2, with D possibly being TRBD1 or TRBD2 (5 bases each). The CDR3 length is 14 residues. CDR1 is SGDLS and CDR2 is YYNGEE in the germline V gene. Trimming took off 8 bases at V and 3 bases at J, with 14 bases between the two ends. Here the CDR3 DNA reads TGTGCCAGTCAGGGACCCTCCGACACCGGGGAGCTGTTTTTT. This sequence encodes CASQGPSDTGELFF.

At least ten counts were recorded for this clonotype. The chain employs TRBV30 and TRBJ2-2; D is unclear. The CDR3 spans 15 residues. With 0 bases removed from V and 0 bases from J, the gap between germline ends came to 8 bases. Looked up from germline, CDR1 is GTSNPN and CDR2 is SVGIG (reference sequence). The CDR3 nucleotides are TGTGCCTGGAGTGTAGAGCCGACGAACACCGGGGAGCTGTTTTTT. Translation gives CAWSVEPTNTGELFF.

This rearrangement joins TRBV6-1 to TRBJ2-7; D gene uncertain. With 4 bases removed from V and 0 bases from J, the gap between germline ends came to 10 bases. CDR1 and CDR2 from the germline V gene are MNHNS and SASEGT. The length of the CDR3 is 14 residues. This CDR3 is CASSVPWSSYEQYF. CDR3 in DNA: TGTGCCAGCAGTGTTCCCTGGAGCTCCTACGAGCAGTACTTC.

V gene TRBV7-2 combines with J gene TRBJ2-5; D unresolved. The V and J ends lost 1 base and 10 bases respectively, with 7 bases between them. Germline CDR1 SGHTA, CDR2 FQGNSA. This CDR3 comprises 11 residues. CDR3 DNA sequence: TGTGCCAGCAGCTTAGGCCCTGGCCAGTACTTC. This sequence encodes CASSLGPGQYF.

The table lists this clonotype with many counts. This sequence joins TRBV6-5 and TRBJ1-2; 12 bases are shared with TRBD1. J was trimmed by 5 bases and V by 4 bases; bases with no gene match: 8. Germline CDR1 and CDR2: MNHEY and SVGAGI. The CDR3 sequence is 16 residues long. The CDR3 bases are TGTGCCAGCAGTTCCCTGGGGACAGGGGGCAAGTATGGCTACACCTTC. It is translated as CASSSLGTGGKYGYTF.

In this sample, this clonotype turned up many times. The CDR3 loop reads CSVGTWQETQYF. DNA of the CDR3: TGCAGCGTTGGGACGTGGCAAGAGACCCAGTACTTC. The chain has TRBV29-1 and TRBJ2-5; D remains unclear. CDR3 size: 12 residues. The ends were cut back, 4 bases at V and 2 bases at J, with 8 bases in the middle. CDR1 and CDR2 (germline): SQVTM, ANQGSEA. Supplemented by reference TRBV29-1 and TRBJ2-5, the full variable domain reads SAVISQKPSRDICQRGTSLTIQCQVDSQVTMMFWYRQQPGQSLTLIATANQGSEATYESGFVIDKFPISRPNLTFSTLTVSNMSPEDSSIYLCSVGTWQETQYFGPGTRLLVL.

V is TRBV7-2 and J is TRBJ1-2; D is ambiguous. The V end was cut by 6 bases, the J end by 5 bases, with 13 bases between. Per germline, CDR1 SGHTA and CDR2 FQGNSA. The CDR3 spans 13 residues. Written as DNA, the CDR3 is TGTGCCAGCAGTGAGATCCCAGATTATGGCTACACCTTC. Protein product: CASSEIPDYGYTF.

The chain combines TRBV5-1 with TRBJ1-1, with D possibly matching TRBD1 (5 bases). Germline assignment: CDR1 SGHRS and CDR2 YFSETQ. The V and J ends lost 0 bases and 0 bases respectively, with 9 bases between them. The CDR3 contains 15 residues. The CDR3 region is CASSLGRGVNTEAFF. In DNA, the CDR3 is TGCGCCAGCAGCTTGGGAAGGGGCGTGAACACTGAAGCTTTCTTT.

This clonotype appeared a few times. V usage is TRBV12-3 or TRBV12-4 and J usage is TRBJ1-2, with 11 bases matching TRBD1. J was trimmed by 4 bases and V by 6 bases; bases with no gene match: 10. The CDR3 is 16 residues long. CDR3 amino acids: CASRRTGGSKGYGYTF. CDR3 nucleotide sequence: TGTGCCAGCAGGAGGACAGGGGGCAGTAAGGGCTATGGCTACACCTTC.

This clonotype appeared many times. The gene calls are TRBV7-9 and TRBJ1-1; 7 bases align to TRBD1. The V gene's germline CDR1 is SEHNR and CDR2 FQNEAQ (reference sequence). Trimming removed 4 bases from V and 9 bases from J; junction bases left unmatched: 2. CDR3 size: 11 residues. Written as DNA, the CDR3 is TGTGCCAGCAGCTGGGGACAGCAAGCTTTCTTT. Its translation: CASSWGQQAFF.

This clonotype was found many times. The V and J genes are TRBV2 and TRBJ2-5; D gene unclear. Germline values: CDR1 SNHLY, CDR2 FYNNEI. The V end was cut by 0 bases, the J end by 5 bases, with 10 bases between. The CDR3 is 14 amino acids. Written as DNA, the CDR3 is TGTGCCAGCAGTGAAGCCATACCCGGGGAGACCCAGTACTTC. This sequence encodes CASSEAIPGETQYF.

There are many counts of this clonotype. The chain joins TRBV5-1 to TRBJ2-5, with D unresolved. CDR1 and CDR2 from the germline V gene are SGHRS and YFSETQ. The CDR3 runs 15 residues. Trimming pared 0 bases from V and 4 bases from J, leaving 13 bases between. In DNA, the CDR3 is TGCGCCAGCAGCTTGGGTCCCAAAAATGGAGAGACCCAGTACTTC. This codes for CASSLGPKNGETQYF.

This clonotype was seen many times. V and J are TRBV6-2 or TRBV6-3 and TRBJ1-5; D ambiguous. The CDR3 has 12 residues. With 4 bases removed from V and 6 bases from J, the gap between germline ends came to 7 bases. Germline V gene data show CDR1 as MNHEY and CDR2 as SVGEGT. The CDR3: CASSLRVQPQHF. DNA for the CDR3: TGTGCCAGCAGTTTACGAGTTCAGCCCCAGCATTTT.

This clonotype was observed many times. The CDR3 loop reads CASKRGAYEQYF. CDR3 DNA sequence: TGTGCCAGCAAAAGGGGGGCGTACGAGCAGTACTTC. The chain is built from TRBV12-3 or TRBV12-4 and TRBJ2-7; D may be TRBD1 or TRBD2 (6 bases each). Trimming shortened V by 7 bases and J by 4 bases, and 11 bases separated the two germline ends. This CDR3 has 12 residues.

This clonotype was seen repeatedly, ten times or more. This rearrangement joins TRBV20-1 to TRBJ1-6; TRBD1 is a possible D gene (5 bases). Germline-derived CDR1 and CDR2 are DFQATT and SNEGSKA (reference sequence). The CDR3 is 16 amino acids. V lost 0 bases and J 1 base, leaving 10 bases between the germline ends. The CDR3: CSARDGGLSYNSPLHF. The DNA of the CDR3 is TGCAGTGCTAGAGATGGGGGGTTATCCTATAATTCACCCCTCCACTTT.